A single sample gave rise to the 32 T cell receptor beta chains below, sequenced in a study of blood T cell repertoires in COVID-19. Measured with immunoSEQ multiplex PCR; TCRdb has only the in-frame clones, and not every one. The sample has some 200,000 clones, roughly 89% seen once; the top ten hold about 9.4%. Sequencing was performed on PBMCs or T cells enriched from blood (not recorded which). These receptors were collected from a man aged 18 to 35 with acute COVID-19.

The rearrangement uses TRBV10-1 and TRBJ1-1; 10 bases agree with TRBD1. The germline V gene has CDR1 WNHNN and CDR2 SYGVQD (reference sequence). V was pared by 3 bases and J by 3 bases, with 1 base of the junction left unmatched. The CDR3 consists of 14 residues. CDR3 DNA: TGCGCCAGCAGTGACGGGACAGGGGACACTGAAGCTTTCTTT. Amino acids: CASSDGTGDTEAFF.

The gene calls are TRBV9 and TRBJ2-1; D remains unclear. Germline lookup yields CDR1 SGDLS and CDR2 YYNGEE. The CDR3 spans 13 residues. The V gene lost 4 bases and the J gene lost 3 bases, with 8 bases spanning the gap. CDR3 nucleotide sequence: TGTGCCAGCAGCCGAGGCGACTACAATGAGCAGTTCTTC. It translates to CASSRGDYNEQFF.

The V call is TRBV5-1, the J call TRBJ2-7; 12 bases are a match to TRBD2. The V and J ends lost 2 bases and 2 bases, in that order; junction bases with no gene match: 5. The CDR3 is 16 amino acids. Germline CDR1 SGHRS, CDR2 YFSETQ. DNA for the CDR3: TGCGCCAGCAGCTTCACCCTAGCGGGAGGGCCCTACGAGCAGTACTTC. This encodes CASSFTLAGGPYEQYF.

V usage is TRBV28 and J usage is TRBJ1-2; 7 positions match TRBD1. Germline-derived CDR1 and CDR2 are MDHEN and SYDVKM. Trimming removed 7 bases from V and 6 bases from J; junction bases left unmatched: 8. The CDR3 has 13 amino acids. CDR3: CASTEDREDGYTF. Written as DNA, the CDR3 is TGTGCCAGCACCGAAGACAGGGAGGATGGCTACACCTTC.

The chain joins TRBV29-1 to TRBJ1-1, with 7 nucleotides matching TRBD1. The V and J ends lost 7 bases and 1 base, in that order; junction bases with no gene match: 6. The germline V gene has CDR1 SQVTM and CDR2 ANQGSEA. This CDR3 comprises 13 residues. The CDR3 sequence: CSGRGQQNTEAFF. CDR3 sequence (DNA): TGCAGCGGAAGGGGACAGCAGAACACTGAAGCTTTCTTT.

The gene calls are TRBV7-9 and TRBJ2-1, with 12 bases fitting TRBD2. V gave up 3 bases and J gave up 0 bases; unmatched junction bases: 3. This CDR3 is built from 17 residues. Germline lookup yields CDR1 SEHNR and CDR2 FQNEAQ (reference sequence). The CDR3 region is CASSFKLAGGSYNEQFF. The CDR3 DNA is TGTGCCAGCAGCTTCAAACTAGCGGGGGGCTCCTACAATGAGCAGTTCTTC.

The V call is TRBV6-2 or TRBV6-3, the J call TRBJ1-2; weak D call: TRBD1 (5 bases). V shed 4 bases and J shed 3 bases, with 12 bases lying between them. Germline CDR1 MNHEY, CDR2 SVGEGT. CDR3 length: 14 amino acids. CDR3 nucleotide sequence: TGTGCCAGCAGTTCTCGACAGAGATACTATGGCTACACCTTC. It specifies CASSSRQRYYGYTF.

The chain links TRBV20-1 to TRBJ2-3, with D hard to call. Germline lookup yields CDR1 DFQATT and CDR2 SNEGSKA (reference sequence). V lost 2 bases and J lost 6, with 6 bases in between. The CDR3 has 11 amino acids. In DNA form, the CDR3 reads TGCAGTGCTAGAACCGAGGATACGCAGTATTTT. It encodes CSARTEDTQYF.

The rearrangement links TRBV6-5 to TRBJ2-2, with 9 positions matching TRBD2. Germline CDR1 and CDR2: MNHEY and SVGAGI. The V segment lost 10 bases and the J segment 9 bases; nucleotides outside the gene matches: 12. The CDR3 covers 14 residues. The CDR3 reads CATRGGAPGWELFF. The CDR3 DNA is TGTGCCACCCGCGGGGGGGCGCCGGGGTGGGAGCTGTTTTTT.

This clone appeared a few times. This chain connects TRBV4-1 to TRBJ1-2; D not resolved. The length of the CDR3 is 16 residues. Looked up from germline, CDR1 is MGHRA and CDR2 is YSYEKL. V was pared by 0 bases and J by 5 bases, with 16 bases between. CDR3 bases: TGCGCCAGCAGCCAAGAAGTCGGACGGGAAACATATGGCTACACCTTC. Translation gives CASSQEVGRETYGYTF.

This sequence joins TRBV11-2 and TRBJ2-3; perhaps TRBD2 as D (5 bases). Trimming removed 1 base at V and 2 bases at J, with 10 bases between. Germline CDR1 SGHAT, CDR2 FQNNGV. There are 15 residues in the CDR3. The CDR3 nucleotides read TGTGCCAGCAGCTTAGGTTCGCGGGTCACAGATACGCAGTATTTT. It codes for CASSLGSRVTDTQYF.

The chain combines TRBV27 with TRBJ1-4, with D perhaps TRBD1 (6 bases). The CDR3 covers 18 residues. Trimming removed 5 bases at V and 3 bases at J, with 22 bases between. Germline V gene lookup returns CDR1 MNHEY and CDR2 SMNVEV (reference sequence). The CDR3 DNA is TGTGCCAGCAGTCGTCGGGGGGGCTCCTACGGGGCTAATGAAAAACTGTTTTTT. This encodes CASSRRGGSYGANEKLFF.

The chain has TRBV11-3 and TRBJ1-1; TRBD1 aligns across 7 bases. Germline V lookup: CDR1 SGHNT, CDR2 YENEEA. CDR3 length: 12 amino acids. V gave up 5 bases and J gave up 7 bases; unmatched junction bases: 4. The CDR3 sequence is CASSERQGEAFF. The CDR3 DNA sequence: TGTGCCAGCAGCGAAAGACAGGGTGAAGCTTTCTTT. The full variable domain, with the rest looked up from reference TRBV11-3 and TRBJ1-1, is EAGVVQSPRYKIIEKKQPVAFWCNPISGHNTLYWYLQNLGQGPELLIRYENEEAVDDSQLPKDRFSAERLKGVDSTLKIQPAELGDSAVYLCASSERQGEAFFGQGTRLTVV.

The genes are TRBV30 and TRBJ2-5; TRBD2 matches 7 bases. CDR3 size: 14 residues. The germline gives CDR1 GTSNPN, CDR2 SVGIG (reference sequence). Unmatched junction bases numbered 7, after V lost 1 base and J lost 5 bases. The CDR3 nucleotides read TGTGCCTGGAGTGGGGGAGGGAAGGAGGAGACCCAGTACTTC. It yields the protein CAWSGGGKEETQYF.

The count of this clone is one. V and J are TRBV5-1 and TRBJ1-2; D uncertain. Germline V CDR1 and CDR2: SGHRS, YFSETQ. The V end was cut by 2 bases, the J end by 8 bases, with 13 bases between. The CDR3 contains 13 residues. The CDR3 sequence is CASSLEQHGGYTF. The CDR3 bases are TGCGCCAGCAGCTTAGAACAGCATGGAGGCTACACCTTC.

This chain uses TRBV29-1 with TRBJ2-7, with 13 bases aligning to TRBD2. The ends lost 6 bases at V and 5 bases at J; junction bases unmatched: 7. The CDR3 is 14 residues long. Looked up from germline, CDR1 is SQVTM and CDR2 is ANQGSEA. CDR3 amino acids: CSVQAGLAGDEQYF. CDR3 nucleotide sequence: TGCAGCGTGCAAGCTGGACTAGCGGGGGACGAGCAGTACTTC.

The chain employs TRBV6-5 and TRBJ1-4, with D hard to call. The CDR3 sequence is 15 residues long. The germline V gene has CDR1 MNHEY and CDR2 SVGAGI. Trimming took 0 bases from V and 4 from J, leaving 9 bases between them. The CDR3 protein is CASSYSPGNNEKLFF. The CDR3 bases are TGTGCCAGCAGTTACTCGCCGGGAAATAATGAAAAACTGTTTTTT.

This clone turned up a few times. The rearrangement uses TRBV3-1 (or the pseudogene TRBV3-2) and TRBJ2-7, with TRBD1 identical over 8 bases. Germline loops: CDR1 LGHDT, CDR2 YNNKEL (reference sequence). This CDR3 contains 17 residues. V lost 1 base to trimming and J lost 2 bases; unmatched junction nucleotides: 10. CDR3 DNA sequence: TGTGCCAGCAGCCAAGGCAACACCGGGACAGGACCCTACGAGCAGTACTTC. This codes for CASSQGNTGTGPYEQYF.

The genes are TRBV5-4 and TRBJ2-3; TRBD2 matches at 13 bases. The germline CDR1 and CDR2 sequences are SGHNT and YYREEE (reference sequence). J lost 0 bases, V lost 3 bases, and 13 bases had no gene match. The CDR3 has 20 residues. The CDR3 spells CASSSETGLAGPTSTDTQYF. DNA of the CDR3: TGTGCCAGCAGCTCTGAGACGGGACTAGCGGGGCCAACTAGCACAGATACGCAGTATTTT.

This chain joins TRBV10-1 and TRBJ2-3; D might be TRBD2 (5 bases). Germline V gene data show CDR1 as WNHNN and CDR2 as SYGVQD (reference sequence). The V end was cut by 3 bases, the J end by 4 bases, with 14 bases between. This CDR3 contains 15 residues. CDR3 bases: TGCGCCAGCAGTGAAGGTGGGAGTTTAGCAGATACGCAGTATTTT. It encodes CASSEGGSLADTQYF.

This clone was observed once. The chain has TRBV11-3 and TRBJ2-3; 10 bases are shared with TRBD2. The CDR3 covers 17 residues. From germline, CDR1 is SGHNT and CDR2 YENEEA. J was trimmed by 6 bases and V by 0 bases; bases with no gene match: 9. The CDR3 here is CASSLDQREGYVDTQYF. The CDR3 region has the DNA TGTGCCAGCAGCTTAGATCAGCGGGAGGGGTATGTGGATACGCAGTATTTT.

V gene TRBV7-9 combines with J gene TRBJ2-3, with D unclear. Trimming shortened V by 5 bases and J by 3 bases, and 9 bases separated the two germline ends. This CDR3 comprises 13 residues. Germline V CDR1 and CDR2: SEHNR, FQNEAQ (reference sequence). The CDR3 region has the DNA TGTGCCAGCAGCCCCCCCCTTACAGATACGCAGTATTTT. It codes for CASSPPLTDTQYF. The full variable domain, rest sourced from reference TRBV7-9 and TRBJ2-3, is DTGVSQNPRHKITKRGQNVTFRCDPISEHNRLYWYRQTLGQGPEFLTYFQNEAQLEKSRLLSDRFSAERPKGSFSTLEIQRTEQGDSAMYLCASSPPLTDTQYFGPGTRLTVL.

The CDR3 region is CASSYSKSTYTEAFF. CDR3 nucleotide sequence: TGTGCCAGCAGTTACTCTAAGTCTACTTACACTGAAGCTTTCTTT. The rearrangement joins TRBV6-5 to TRBJ1-1; D remains ambiguous. Between the trimmed V and J ends, which lost 0 bases and 3 bases, there was a span of 11 bases. This CDR3 comprises 15 residues. Germline loops: CDR1 MNHEY, CDR2 SVGAGI.

This chain links TRBV4-2 with TRBJ1-1; D is unresolved. Trimming stripped 0 bases from V and 1 base from J, with 9 bases between. The CDR3 sequence is 15 residues long. From germline, CDR1 is LGHNA and CDR2 YNFKEQ. CDR3 nucleotide sequence: TGTGCCAGCAGCCAAGACTTGGCAGGGAACACTGAAGCTTTCTTT. Translating gives CASSQDLAGNTEAFF.

V is TRBV21-1 and J is TRBJ2-1; the D call TRBD1 from the table was never checked on the DNA. TRBV21-1 is a listed pseudogene. The CDR3 consists of 17 residues. The CDR3 DNA follows: TGTGCCAGCAGCAAAAGGATCTGGATGGACAGTTCCAATGAGCAGTTCTTC. It yields the protein CASSKRIWMDSSNEQFF.

The V gene is TRBV5-6, the J gene TRBJ2-4; 11 positions agree with TRBD2. Trimming took 0 bases from V and 6 from J; bases not matched to a gene: 2. There are 15 residues in the CDR3. Germline assignment: CDR1 SGHDT and CDR2 YYEEEE. The CDR3 region is CASSLGGTSGNIQYF. The CDR3 DNA reads TGTGCCAGCAGCTTGGGAGGGACTAGCGGAAACATTCAGTACTTC. The variable domain in full, completed from reference TRBV5-6 and TRBJ2-4, reads DAGVTQSPTHLIKTRGQQVTLRCSPKSGHDTVSWYQQALGQGPQFIFQYYEEEERQRGNFPDRFSGHQFPNYSSELNVNALLLGDSALYLCASSLGGTSGNIQYFGAGTRLSVL.

This chain connects TRBV10-1 to TRBJ2-3, with 7 positions matching TRBD1. Trimming took 4 bases from V and 7 from J; bases not matched to a gene: 5. Germline V gene lookup returns CDR1 WNHNN and CDR2 SYGVQD (reference sequence). The CDR3 extends over 13 amino acids. CDR3: CASSASTGHTQYF. The CDR3 DNA reads as TGCGCCAGCAGTGCCTCGACAGGGCATACGCAGTATTTT.

This chain uses TRBV9 with TRBJ1-4, with 7 bases lining up with TRBD1. The CDR3 loop spans 15 amino acids. Germline lookup yields CDR1 SGDLS and CDR2 YYNGEE. Germline trimming cut 3 bases from V and 5 bases from J; bases unmatched to any gene: 7. CDR3 nucleotides: TGTGCCAGCAGCGGCACTACAGGGGCAAATGAAAAACTGTTTTTT. Translating gives CASSGTTGANEKLFF. The full variable domain, rest sourced from reference TRBV9 and TRBJ1-4, is DSGVTQTPKHLITATGQRVTLRCSPRSGDLSVYWYQQSLDQGLQFLIQYYNGEERAKGNILERFSAQQFPDLHSELNLSSLELGDSALYFCASSGTTGANEKLFFGSGTQLSVL.

For this clone: The sample holds other DNA sequences that translate to the same CDR3. The V gene is TRBV9, the J gene TRBJ2-6; TRBD2 is a possible D gene (5 bases). There are 15 residues in the CDR3. CDR1 and CDR2 (germline): SGDLS, YYNGEE. Trimming shortened V by 0 bases and J by 1 base, and 5 bases separated the two germline ends. The CDR3 region has the DNA TGTGCCAGCAGCGTAGGAGGGTCTGGGGCCAACGTCCTGACTTTC. This codes for CASSVGGSGANVLTF.

The chain has TRBV5-4 and TRBJ1-2; 9 positions agree with TRBD1. The CDR3 length is 16 residues. Germline V gene data show CDR1 as SGHNT and CDR2 as YYREEE (reference sequence). V trimming: 4 bases; J trimming: 8 bases; junction bases outside the gene matches: 15. CDR3 coding DNA: TGTGCCAGCAGCCTACCCTGGGGACAGGGAGGAGAAGGCTACACCTTC. This codes for CASSLPWGQGGEGYTF. Complete variable domain (other parts from reference TRBV5-4 and TRBJ1-2): ETGVTQSPTHLIKTRGQQVTLRCSSQSGHNTVSWYQQALGQGPQFIFQYYREEENGRGNFPPRFSGLQFPNYSSELNVNALELDDSALYLCASSLPWGQGGEGYTFGSGTRLTVV.

The chain combines TRBV7-2 with TRBJ1-2, with 8 positions matching TRBD1. Germline V lookup: CDR1 SGHTA, CDR2 FQGNSA. V shed 3 bases and J 0 bases; nucleotides not matched to a gene: 3. The CDR3 is 15 residues long. Here the CDR3 DNA reads TGTGCCAGCAGCTTCTGGACAGGGCCTAACTATGGCTACACCTTC. The encoded protein is CASSFWTGPNYGYTF.

This chain joins TRBV19 and TRBJ1-3; D remains ambiguous. In germline, CDR1 is LNHDA, CDR2 SQIVND (reference sequence). The V and J ends lost 8 bases and 2 bases respectively, with 7 bases between them. The CDR3 covers 12 residues. CDR3 nucleotide sequence: TGTGCCAGTCGAGAACCTGGAAACACCATATATTTT. It translates to CASREPGNTIYF.